The 19 T cell receptor beta chains given below trace back to one sample, sequenced in a study of shared clonotypes between healthy human individuals. Sequencing was performed with immunoSEQ multiplex PCR; in TCRdb, only in-frame clones are kept and a portion is missing. The data show about 2.4 million clones, approximately 93% seen once. The material sequenced was naive CD4+ T cells from PBMCs. Subset meaning: CD45RA+ positively selected. The receptors derive from a man aged 18 to 29 in good health. Some clones in this sample may be carry-over from other donors' samples.

A note on this clone: This sample includes further DNA sequences coding for the same CDR3. The chain recombines TRBV11-3 with TRBJ1-1; no firm D call. CDR1 and CDR2 from the germline V gene are SGHNT and YENEEA. The CDR3 extends over 13 amino acids. V was shortened by 1 base and J by 2 bases, with 5 bases between the two germline ends. The CDR3 nucleotides read TGTGCCAGCAGCTTAGGTGGAAACACTGAAGCTTTCTTT. Protein: CASSLGGNTEAFF.

The CDR3 coding sequence is TGTGCCAGCAGTTCCCTGGGGAGGTCCTACAATGAGCAGTTCTTC. Residues: CASSSLGRSYNEQFF. The V gene is TRBV6-5, the J gene TRBJ2-1, with D possibly being TRBD2 (6 bases). Germline V gene sequence: CDR1 MNHEY, CDR2 SVGAGI. This CDR3 region has 15 residues. V shed 4 bases and J shed 1 base, with 11 bases lying between them.

V usage is TRBV19 and J usage is TRBJ1-2; 7 bases align to TRBD1. The CDR3 runs to 13 residues. Germline V gene sequence: CDR1 LNHDA, CDR2 SQIVND (reference sequence). The ends lost 5 bases at V and 4 bases at J; junction bases unmatched: 4. The chain's CDR3 is CASSGGDSYGYTF. DNA of the CDR3: TGTGCCAGTAGTGGGGGGGACAGCTATGGCTACACCTTC.

This clone is a singleton in its sample. Other DNA sequences within the sample encode an identical CDR3. The rearrangement links TRBV7-3 to TRBJ1-3, with unresolved D. Germline V gives CDR1 SGHTA, CDR2 FQGTGA. The CDR3 has 14 residues. Between the trimmed V and J ends, which lost 2 bases and 1 base, there was a span of 6 bases. The CDR3 DNA follows: TGTGCCAGCAGCTTACCGGGATCTGGAAACACCATATATTTT. Translated, it gives CASSLPGSGNTIYF.

The CDR3 loop reads CASSTSGRETQYF. The DNA of the CDR3 is TGTGCCAGTAGTACTAGCGGGAGGGAGACCCAGTACTTC. The chain is built from TRBV19 and TRBJ2-5; 11 bases agree with TRBD2. With 4 bases clipped from V and 5 bases from J, the junction kept 0 bases outside the gene matches. The CDR3 runs to 13 residues. The germline gives CDR1 LNHDA, CDR2 SQIVND (reference sequence).

The chain recombines TRBV4-2 with TRBJ2-3, with D possibly matching TRBD2 (5 bases). The CDR3 extends over 16 amino acids. Trimming pared 1 base from V and 2 bases from J, leaving 13 bases between. CDR1 is LGHNA and CDR2 is YNFKEQ in the germline V gene. CDR3 nucleotide sequence: TGTGCCAGCAGCCAAGCCGGGGTGGCAGCCACAGATACGCAGTATTTT. Protein sequence: CASSQAGVAATDTQYF.

This chain connects TRBV5-4 to TRBJ2-3, with 9 bases lining up with TRBD2. The trim removed 0 bases at V and 4 bases at J, leaving 6 bases unmatched. CDR3 size: 16 residues. Germline lookup yields CDR1 SGHNT and CDR2 YYREEE (reference sequence). The CDR3 DNA sequence: TGTGCCAGCAGCTTGGAACCGGGACTAGCTGCAGATACGCAGTATTTT. Translated: CASSLEPGLAADTQYF.

The chain carries TRBV7-2 and TRBJ2-3; 7 positions agree with TRBD1. V lost 5 bases to trimming and J lost 4 bases; unmatched junction nucleotides: 9. Germline V gene lookup returns CDR1 SGHTA and CDR2 FQGNSA. There are 15 residues in the CDR3. CDR3 in DNA: TGTGCCAGCAGCCAATTAGGGGGCGCGGCAGATACGCAGTATTTT. Its protein product is CASSQLGGAADTQYF.

The V gene is TRBV28, the J gene TRBJ2-7, with 7 bases aligning to TRBD1. Germline CDR1 reads MDHEN; CDR2 reads SYDVKM. J was trimmed by 3 bases and V by 8 bases; bases with no gene match: 10. This CDR3 is 14 amino acids long. CDR3 amino acids: CASLEGGPIYEQYF. In nucleotides, the CDR3 is TGTGCCAGCCTGGAAGGGGGCCCTATCTACGAGCAGTACTTC.

In DNA form, the CDR3 reads TGTGCCAGCGGGGGACCGACTATGTCCACCGGGGAGCTGTTTTTT. Translated, it gives CASGGPTMSTGELFF. The gene calls are TRBV2 and TRBJ2-2; D is tentatively TRBD1 or TRBD2 (5 bases each). V gave up 8 bases and J gave up 4 bases, with 17 bases separating them. CDR1 SNHLY and CDR2 FYNNEI come from the germline V gene. The CDR3 covers 15 residues.

The CDR3 sequence is CASSRGGGVGNQPQHF. CDR3 coding DNA: TGTGCCAGCAGCCGAGGGGGGGGAGTCGGCAATCAGCCCCAGCATTTT. The chain has TRBV27 and TRBJ1-5; the D gene is possibly TRBD1 (6 bases). Germline loops: CDR1 MNHEY, CDR2 SMNVEV (reference sequence). V was clipped by 6 bases and J by 2 bases, with 17 bases between them. The CDR3 sequence is 16 residues long.

The chain links TRBV12-5 to TRBJ2-1; D may be TRBD1 or TRBD2 (6 bases each). V was shortened by 1 base and J by 5 bases, with 15 bases between the two germline ends. This CDR3 comprises 16 residues. Per germline, CDR1 LGHNT and CDR2 FRNRAP. The CDR3 nucleotides are TGTGCTAGTGGTTTGGCACAGGGTTGGGGGGACAATGAGCAGTTCTTC. Its translation is CASGLAQGWGDNEQFF.

The rearrangement joins TRBV30 to TRBJ1-4, with 7 bases that match TRBD1. V was pared by 2 bases and J by 13 bases, with 10 bases of the junction left unmatched. The CDR3 totals 13 residues. In germline, CDR1 is GTSNPN, CDR2 SVGIG (reference sequence). The CDR3 reads CAWSRQGGGVLFF. CDR3 DNA: TGTGCCTGGAGTCGACAGGGAGGGGGAGTACTGTTTTTT.

The chain is built from TRBV6-6 and TRBJ2-7; D gene unclear. The CDR3 covers 11 residues. Deletions cut 6 bases from V and 6 bases from J, with 9 bases between. CDR1 is MNHNY, CDR2 SVGAGI, per germline (reference sequence). CDR3 nucleotide sequence: TGTGCCAGCAGCCACCCCTCCGAGCAGTACTTC. Protein product: CASSHPSEQYF.

With respect to this clone: The sample contains more than one DNA sequence encoding this CDR3. The J gene is TRBJ1-1, the V gene TRBV5-1; TRBD1 matches 7 bases. Germline trimming cut 0 bases from V and 4 bases from J; bases unmatched to any gene: 6. Germline V gene lookup returns CDR1 SGHRS and CDR2 YFSETQ. This CDR3 has 15 amino acids. CDR3 nucleotide sequence: TGCGCCAGCAGCTTGGCTTCCAGGGGGGGCACTGAAGCTTTCTTT. This codes for CASSLASRGGTEAFF. Full variable domain (remainder filled in from reference TRBV5-1 and TRBJ1-1): KAGVTQTPRYLIKTRGQQVTLSCSPISGHRSVSWYQQTPGQGLQFLFEYFSETQRNKGNFPGRFSGRQFSNSRSEMNVSTLELGDSALYLCASSLASRGGTEAFFGQGTRLTVV.

The chain has TRBV6-5 and TRBJ2-1, with TRBD1 matching over 8 bases. V gave up 0 bases and J gave up 4 bases; unmatched junction bases: 5. The germline gives CDR1 MNHEY, CDR2 SVGAGI. CDR3 size: 16 residues. The CDR3 nucleotides are TGTGCCAGCAGTTACTCGTTTGGACAGGGTTACAATGAGCAGTTCTTC. Translation: CASSYSFGQGYNEQFF.

This chain connects TRBV5-5 to TRBJ2-1; no clear D gene. The CDR3 is 12 residues long. Trimming took off 4 bases at V and 6 bases at J, with 8 bases between the two ends. Germline V gives CDR1 SGHKS, CDR2 YYEKEE (reference sequence). The CDR3 bases are TGTGCCAGCAGCCCTACCAGCAATGAGCAGTTCTTC. This encodes CASSPTSNEQFF.

Only one count was recorded for this clone. The V gene is TRBV6-1, the J gene TRBJ2-5; TRBD2 matches at 10 bases. Germline V CDR1 and CDR2: MNHNS, SASEGT. The trim removed 2 bases at V and 2 bases at J, leaving 11 bases unmatched. This CDR3 comprises 18 residues. As DNA, the CDR3 is TGTGCCAGCAGTGAAAGTTTGGTTCCTAGCGGGGGTCAAGAGACCCAGTACTTC. It encodes CASSESLVPSGGQETQYF.

CDR3 sequence: CASSIKGQHGDTQYF. CDR3 coding DNA: TGTGCCAGTAGTATCAAGGGACAGCACGGGGATACGCAGTATTTT. V and J are TRBV19 and TRBJ2-3, with 7 nucleotides matching TRBD1. CDR3 size: 15 residues. CDR1 is LNHDA, CDR2 SQIVND, per germline (reference sequence). V lost 3 bases to trimming and J lost 6 bases; unmatched junction nucleotides: 9.